These 19 T cell receptor beta chains originate from one sample sequenced in a study of monozygotic twins with inflammatory bowel disease (dated by TCRdb to between 2018 and 2021). The library was generated by 5' RACE. These reads were obtained on an Illumina HiSeq 2500. Through TCRdb reprocessing, the reads give one entry per CDR3 protein sequence; DNA is omitted. The table kept for this sample lists about 150,000 distinct CDR3 sequences. Of the sample, roughly 1.2% is held by the ten largest clones. Sequencing was carried out using blood. The receptors shown here come from a human donor with ulcerative colitis or Crohn's disease, or a healthy co-twin of an affected twin (not recorded which).

J is TRBJ1-6 and V is TRBV7-9. The germline V gene has CDR1 SEHNR and CDR2 FQNEAQ (reference sequence). This CDR3 region has 13 residues. The chain's CDR3 is CASSATDYSPLHF.

The J gene is TRBJ1-2, the V gene TRBV5-1; without DNA, the TCRdb call of TRBD1 cannot be checked. The CDR3 totals 13 residues. Germline-derived CDR1 and CDR2 are SGHRS and YFSETQ. CDR3 in amino acids: CASSLGVNYGYTF.

This chain joins TRBV7-9 and TRBJ2-3; TCRdb lists TRBD1, though no DNA is available to test this call. Germline CDR1 reads SEHNR; CDR2 reads FQNEAQ (reference sequence). This CDR3 is 15 amino acids long. The CDR3 region is CASSLGTGIADTQYF. Variable domain in full (rest from reference TRBV7-9 and TRBJ2-3): DTGVSQNPRHKITKRGQNVTFRCDPISEHNRLYWYRQTLGQGPEFLTYFQNEAQLEKSRLLSDRFSAERPKGSFSTLEIQRTEQGDSAMYLCASSLGTGIADTQYFGPGTRLTVL.

The chain is built from TRBV18 and TRBJ2-5; TCRdb proposes TRBD1, but this gene call is untestable without DNA. The CDR3 contains 14 residues. Germline V gene data show CDR1 as KGHSH and CDR2 as LQKENI. CDR3: CASSPPPGGETQYF.

This chain connects TRBV4-2 to TRBJ2-2; without DNA, the TCRdb call of TRBD2 cannot be checked. The CDR3 is made up of 21 amino acids. CDR1 is LGHNA and CDR2 is YNFKEQ in the germline V gene. The CDR3 spells CASSQEGLAGPFAQATGELFF.

CDR3 in amino acids: CASSPGGGNQPQHF. The V call is TRBV5-6, the J call TRBJ1-5; TCRdb selects TRBD1, and the lack of DNA leaves this call unchecked. The CDR3 contains 14 residues. Germline-derived CDR1 and CDR2 are SGHDT and YYEEEE.

J is TRBJ1-1 and V is TRBV28; no DNA is available, so the TRBD1 call from TCRdb remains unchecked. Germline V CDR1 and CDR2: MDHEN, SYDVKM. The CDR3 is made up of 16 amino acids. This chain's CDR3 is CASRTQGFGGNTEAFF. Drawing the rest from reference TRBV28 and TRBJ1-1, the complete variable domain is DVKVTQSSRYLVKRTGEKVFLECVQDMDHENMFWYRQDPGLGLRLIYFSYDVKMKEKGDIPEGYSVSREKKERFSLILESASTNQTSMYLCASRTQGFGGNTEAFFGQGTRLTVV.

This chain links TRBV4-3 with TRBJ2-7. The CDR3 covers 15 residues. CDR1 and CDR2 from the germline V gene are LGHNA and YSLEER. The CDR3 loop is CASSQDPGSFYEQYF.

This chain joins TRBV10-3 and TRBJ2-3; TCRdb proposes TRBD2, but this gene call is untestable without DNA. Per germline, CDR1 ENHRY and CDR2 SYGVKD. The CDR3 consists of 14 residues. CDR3 residues: CAISRDSGGDTQYF.

The CDR3 sequence is CASSYPILAGGDREQFF. The rearrangement joins TRBV6-5 to TRBJ2-1; with no DNA, the TCRdb D assignment of TRBD2 cannot be verified. In germline, CDR1 is MNHEY, CDR2 SVGAGI. The CDR3 spans 17 residues.

CDR3 in amino acids: CASSPRDRARTSSYNEQFF. This sequence joins TRBV11-3 and TRBJ2-1; as DNA is missing, the TRBD1 call by TCRdb cannot be tested. The CDR3 loop spans 19 amino acids. Per germline, CDR1 SGHNT and CDR2 YENEEA. The whole variable domain, remainder taken from reference TRBV11-3 and TRBJ2-1, is EAGVVQSPRYKIIEKKQPVAFWCNPISGHNTLYWYLQNLGQGPELLIRYENEEAVDDSQLPKDRFSAERLKGVDSTLKIQPAELGDSAVYLCASSPRDRARTSSYNEQFFGPGTRLTVL.

The chain recombines TRBV7-2 with TRBJ2-6; the TRBD1 assignment by TCRdb is unverifiable without DNA. Germline assignment: CDR1 SGHTA and CDR2 FQGNSA. The CDR3 covers 16 residues. The CDR3 reads CATSLVLAPGANVLTF.

The chain's CDR3 is CASSPLTGLAGGVNEQFF. The J gene is TRBJ2-1, the V gene TRBV18; the D call from TCRdb, TRBD2, cannot be confirmed without DNA. This CDR3 is built from 18 residues. The germline gives CDR1 KGHSH, CDR2 LQKENI.

V is TRBV30 and J is TRBJ1-4. The CDR3 totals 14 residues. CDR1 and CDR2 from the germline V gene are GTSNPN and SVGIG (reference sequence). The CDR3 here is CAWSVRGGGEKLFF.

The rearrangement joins TRBV24-1 to TRBJ2-5; TCRdb's D call, TRBD1, is unchecked because there is no DNA. Germline CDR1 and CDR2: KGHDR and SFDVKD. The CDR3 extends over 15 amino acids. CDR3 protein: CATSAYKGAPETQYF.

V gene TRBV7-2 combines with J gene TRBJ1-5; TCRdb proposes TRBD1, but this gene call is untestable without DNA. From germline, CDR1 is SGHTA and CDR2 FQGNSA. The CDR3 consists of 15 residues. This CDR3 reads CASSGRGAMGQPQHF.

The V call is TRBV28, the J call TRBJ1-2; as DNA is missing, the TRBD1 call by TCRdb cannot be tested. The germline V gene has CDR1 MDHEN and CDR2 SYDVKM. The CDR3 consists of 13 residues. The CDR3 reads CASSDQGSYGYTF.

The J gene is TRBJ2-2, the V gene TRBV5-1; TCRdb's D call, TRBD1, is unchecked because there is no DNA. CDR3 length: 16 residues. CDR1 and CDR2 (germline): SGHRS, YFSETQ. This chain's CDR3 is CASSPGRGRFTGELFF. Full variable domain (remainder filled in from reference TRBV5-1 and TRBJ2-2): KAGVTQTPRYLIKTRGQQVTLSCSPISGHRSVSWYQQTPGQGLQFLFEYFSETQRNKGNFPGRFSGRQFSNSRSEMNVSTLELGDSALYLCASSPGRGRFTGELFFGEGSRLTVL.

The CDR3 sequence is CATSRDLLRNTEAFF. The rearrangement joins TRBV15 to TRBJ1-1. From germline, CDR1 is LNHNV and CDR2 YYDKDF (reference sequence). This CDR3 spans 15 amino acids.